This T cell receptor (beta chain) was observed in a study of PD-L1 blockade in urothelial cancer. Study details: Blood samples contained a median about 150,000 T cells. Study-wide results and caveats: Improved survival was predicted by pretreatment blood TCR clonality below the median.

The V end lost 3 bases, the J end lost 6 bases, and 12 bases lay between the germline ends. The germline CDR1 and CDR2 sequences are MDHEN and SYDVKM. The CDR3 length is 14 residues. Concerning this clone itself: The antigen remains unidentified.

Time point defined: pretreatment peripheral blood. The patients' disease, urothelial carcinoma, was locally advanced or metastatic. The authors spiked synthetic TCR analog templates into each PCR. TCRdb's table, derived via immunoSEQ multiplex PCR, lists solely in-frame clones and lacks some. The data hold tens of thousands of clones, with roughly 89% observed a single time. V usage is TRBV28 and J usage is TRBJ1-5, with D possibly TRBD1 on 5 matching bases. The origin of this receptor is a man in his sixties with urothelial cancer. Sequenced here: PBMCs, sampled around atezolizumab (anti-PD-L1) treatment. CDR3 in DNA: TGTGCCAGCAGTTTGCGGGGGTTTGGTCAGCCCCAGCATTTT. Its translation: CASSLRGFGQPQHF.